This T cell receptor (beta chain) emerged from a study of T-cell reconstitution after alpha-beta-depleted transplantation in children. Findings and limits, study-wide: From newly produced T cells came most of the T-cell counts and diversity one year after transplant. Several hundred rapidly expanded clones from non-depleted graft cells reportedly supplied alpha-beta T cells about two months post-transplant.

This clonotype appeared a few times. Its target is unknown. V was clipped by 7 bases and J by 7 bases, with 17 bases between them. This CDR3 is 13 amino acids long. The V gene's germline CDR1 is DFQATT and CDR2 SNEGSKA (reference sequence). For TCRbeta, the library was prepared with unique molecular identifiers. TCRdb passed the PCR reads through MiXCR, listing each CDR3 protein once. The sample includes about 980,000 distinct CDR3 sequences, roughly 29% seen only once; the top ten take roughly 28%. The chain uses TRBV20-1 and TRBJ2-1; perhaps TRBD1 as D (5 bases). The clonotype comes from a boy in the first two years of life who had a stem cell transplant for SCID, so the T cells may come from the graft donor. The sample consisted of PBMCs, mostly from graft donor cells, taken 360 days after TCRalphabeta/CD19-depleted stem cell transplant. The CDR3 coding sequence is TGCAGTGGGGGCCGGGTCAAGGGGAATGAGCAGTTCTTC. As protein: CSGGRVKGNEQFF.